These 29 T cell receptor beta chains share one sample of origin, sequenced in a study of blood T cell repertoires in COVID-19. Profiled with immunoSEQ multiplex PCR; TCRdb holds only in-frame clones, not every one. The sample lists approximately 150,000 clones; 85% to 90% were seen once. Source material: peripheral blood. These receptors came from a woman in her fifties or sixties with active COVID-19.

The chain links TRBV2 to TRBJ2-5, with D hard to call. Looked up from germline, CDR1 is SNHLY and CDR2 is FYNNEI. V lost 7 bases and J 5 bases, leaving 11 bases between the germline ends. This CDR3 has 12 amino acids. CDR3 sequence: CASTPMIETQYF. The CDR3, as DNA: TGTGCCAGCACCCCTATGATCGAGACCCAGTACTTC.

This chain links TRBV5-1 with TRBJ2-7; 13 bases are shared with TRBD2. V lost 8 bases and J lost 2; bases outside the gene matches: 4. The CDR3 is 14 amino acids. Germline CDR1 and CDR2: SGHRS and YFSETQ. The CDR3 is CASSLAGGAYEQYF. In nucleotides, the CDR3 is TGCGCCAGTTCACTAGCGGGAGGGGCCTACGAGCAGTACTTC.

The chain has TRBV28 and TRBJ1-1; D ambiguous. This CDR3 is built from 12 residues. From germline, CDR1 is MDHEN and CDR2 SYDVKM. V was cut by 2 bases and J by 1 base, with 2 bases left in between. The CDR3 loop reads CASSLQNTEAFF. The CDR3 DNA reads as TGTGCCAGCAGTTTACAGAACACTGAAGCTTTCTTT.

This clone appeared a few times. CDR3 protein: CASSRTDRVMNTEAFF. CDR3 in DNA: TGTGCCAGCAGCCGAACAGACAGGGTAATGAACACTGAAGCTTTCTTT. The chain has TRBV7-9 and TRBJ1-1, with 7 positions matching TRBD1. Losses at the gene ends were 5 bases for V and 0 bases for J; bases not matched to a gene: 9. There are 16 residues in the CDR3. The germline V gene encodes CDR1 SEHNR and CDR2 FQNEAQ (reference sequence).

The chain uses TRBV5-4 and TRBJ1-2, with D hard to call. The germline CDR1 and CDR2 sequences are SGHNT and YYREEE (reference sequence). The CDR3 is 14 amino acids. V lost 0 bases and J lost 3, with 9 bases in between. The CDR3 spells CASSLGQRDYGYTF. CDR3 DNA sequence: TGTGCCAGCAGCTTGGGGCAGAGGGACTATGGCTACACCTTC.

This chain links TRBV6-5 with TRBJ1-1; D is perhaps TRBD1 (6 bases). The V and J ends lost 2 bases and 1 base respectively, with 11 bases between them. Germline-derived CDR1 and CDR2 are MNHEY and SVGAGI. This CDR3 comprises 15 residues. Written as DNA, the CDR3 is TGTGCCAGCAGTTACGAGGGGGGGGCGAACACTGAAGCTTTCTTT. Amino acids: CASSYEGGANTEAFF.

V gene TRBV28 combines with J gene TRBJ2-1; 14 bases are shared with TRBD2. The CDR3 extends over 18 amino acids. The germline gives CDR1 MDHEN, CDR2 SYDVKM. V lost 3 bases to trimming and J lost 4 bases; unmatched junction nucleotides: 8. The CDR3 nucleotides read TGTGCCAGCAGTTTGCCGGGGACTAGCGGGAGACCTTACAATGAGCAGTTCTTC. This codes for CASSLPGTSGRPYNEQFF.

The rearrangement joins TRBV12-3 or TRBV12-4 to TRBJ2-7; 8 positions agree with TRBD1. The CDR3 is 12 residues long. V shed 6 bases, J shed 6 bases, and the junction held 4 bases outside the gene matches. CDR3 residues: CASRLRGREQYF. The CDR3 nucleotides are TGTGCCAGCAGACTCAGGGGGCGCGAGCAGTACTTC.

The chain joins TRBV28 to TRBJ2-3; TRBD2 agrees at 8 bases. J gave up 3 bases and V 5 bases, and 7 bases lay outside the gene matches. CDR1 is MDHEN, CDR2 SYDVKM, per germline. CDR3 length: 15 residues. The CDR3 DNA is TGTGCCAGCAGTCGGGGGGGAGAGTGGACAGATACGCAGTATTTT. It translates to CASSRGGEWTDTQYF.

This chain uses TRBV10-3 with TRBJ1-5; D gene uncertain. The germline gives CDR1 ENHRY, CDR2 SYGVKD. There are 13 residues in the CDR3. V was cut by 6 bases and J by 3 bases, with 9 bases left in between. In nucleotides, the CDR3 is TGTGCCATCAGCGGGGATCTCAATCAGCCCCAGCATTTT. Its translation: CAISGDLNQPQHF.

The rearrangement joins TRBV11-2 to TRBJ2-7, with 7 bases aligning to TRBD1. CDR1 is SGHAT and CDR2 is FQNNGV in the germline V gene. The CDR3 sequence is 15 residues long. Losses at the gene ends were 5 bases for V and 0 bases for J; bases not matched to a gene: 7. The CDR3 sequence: CASSNRDRLSYEQYF. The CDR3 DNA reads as TGTGCCAGCAGCAACCGGGACAGACTCTCCTACGAGCAGTACTTC.

DNA of the CDR3: TGCGCCAGCAGCCCCCCGGGACAGGGGTCAGATACGCAGTATTTT. It encodes CASSPPGQGSDTQYF. This chain joins TRBV5-1 and TRBJ2-3; 10 bases agree with TRBD1. This CDR3 has 15 residues. The germline CDR1 and CDR2 sequences are SGHRS and YFSETQ. V was pared by 4 bases and J by 4 bases, with 6 bases of the junction left unmatched.

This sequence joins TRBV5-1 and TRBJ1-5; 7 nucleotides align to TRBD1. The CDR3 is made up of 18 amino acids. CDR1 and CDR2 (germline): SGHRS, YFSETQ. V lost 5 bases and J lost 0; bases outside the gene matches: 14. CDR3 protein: CASRPGFGTADSNQPQHF. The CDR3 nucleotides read TGCGCCAGCAGGCCGGGTTTTGGGACAGCCGATAGCAATCAGCCCCAGCATTTT.

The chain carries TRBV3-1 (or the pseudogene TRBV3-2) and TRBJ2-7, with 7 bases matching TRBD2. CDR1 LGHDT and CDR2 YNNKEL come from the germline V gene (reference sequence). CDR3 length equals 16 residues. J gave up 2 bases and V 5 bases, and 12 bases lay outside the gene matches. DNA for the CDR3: TGTGCCAGCAGCTCAAGGGCCGGGAGGACCCCCTACGAGCAGTACTTC. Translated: CASSSRAGRTPYEQYF.

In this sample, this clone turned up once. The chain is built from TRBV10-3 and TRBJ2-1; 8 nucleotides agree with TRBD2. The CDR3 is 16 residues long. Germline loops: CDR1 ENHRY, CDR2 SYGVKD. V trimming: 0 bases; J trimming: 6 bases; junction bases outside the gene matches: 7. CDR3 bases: TGTGCCATCAGTGAGTCGGGCGCGGGAGGTGTCAATGAGCAGTTCTTC. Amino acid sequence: CAISESGAGGVNEQFF.

The CDR3 sequence: CASSSPLAGETQYF. The CDR3 DNA is TGTGCCAGCAGTTCCCCACTAGCGGGAGAGACCCAGTACTTC. The chain joins TRBV25-1 to TRBJ2-5; TRBD2 matches 9 bases. The germline V gene has CDR1 MGHDK and CDR2 SYGVNS. The junction had 5 bases not matched to a gene; V was cut back by 5 bases and J by 4 bases. The CDR3 consists of 14 residues. Full variable domain (rest looked up from reference TRBV25-1 and TRBJ2-5): EADIYQTPRYLVIGTGKKITLECSQTMGHDKMYWYQQDPGMELHLIHYSYGVNSTEKGDLSSESTVSRIRTEHFPLTLESARPSHTSQYLCASSSPLAGETQYFGPGTRLLVL.

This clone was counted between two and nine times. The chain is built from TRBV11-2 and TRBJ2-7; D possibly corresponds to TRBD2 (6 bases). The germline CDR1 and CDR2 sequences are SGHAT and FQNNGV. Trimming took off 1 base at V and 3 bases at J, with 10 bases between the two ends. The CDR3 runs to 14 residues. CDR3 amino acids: CASSLGRRDYEQYF. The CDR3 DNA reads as TGTGCCAGCAGCTTAGGGCGGCGGGACTACGAGCAGTACTTC.

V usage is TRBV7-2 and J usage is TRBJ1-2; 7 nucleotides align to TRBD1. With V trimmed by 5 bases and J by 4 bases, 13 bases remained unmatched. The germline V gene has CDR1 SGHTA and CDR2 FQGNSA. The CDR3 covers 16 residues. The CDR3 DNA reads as TGTGCCAGCAGCCCTTCGGGACAGCGATCCCTCTATGGCTACACCTTC. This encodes CASSPSGQRSLYGYTF.

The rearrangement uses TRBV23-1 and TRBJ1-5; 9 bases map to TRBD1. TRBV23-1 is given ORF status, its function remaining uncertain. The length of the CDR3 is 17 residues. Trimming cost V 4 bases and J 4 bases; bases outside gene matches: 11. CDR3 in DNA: TGCGCCAGCAGTCCGTGGGACAGGGAAAGGGTAAATCAGCCCCAGCATTTT. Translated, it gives CASSPWDRERVNQPQHF.

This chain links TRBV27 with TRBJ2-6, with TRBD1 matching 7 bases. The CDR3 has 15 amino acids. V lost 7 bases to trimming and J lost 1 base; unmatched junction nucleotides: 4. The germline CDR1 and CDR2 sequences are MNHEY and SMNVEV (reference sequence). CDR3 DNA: TGTGCCAGCAACGCAGGGGGATCTGGGGCCAACGTCCTGACTTTC. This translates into CASNAGGSGANVLTF.

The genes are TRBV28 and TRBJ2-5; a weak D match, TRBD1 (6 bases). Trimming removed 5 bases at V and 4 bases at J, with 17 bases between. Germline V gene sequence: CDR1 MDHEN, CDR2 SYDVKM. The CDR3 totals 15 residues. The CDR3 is CASSPIHRVPETQYF. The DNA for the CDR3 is TGTGCCAGCAGTCCGATACACAGGGTCCCAGAGACCCAGTACTTC.

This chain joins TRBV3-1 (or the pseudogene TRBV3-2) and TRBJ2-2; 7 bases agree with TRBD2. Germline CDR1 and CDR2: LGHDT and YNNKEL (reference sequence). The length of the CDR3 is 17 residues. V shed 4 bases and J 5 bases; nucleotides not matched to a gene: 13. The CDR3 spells CASSRGSPGGGTGELFF. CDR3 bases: TGTGCCAGCAGCCGCGGCTCGCCGGGAGGAGGAACCGGGGAGCTGTTTTTT.

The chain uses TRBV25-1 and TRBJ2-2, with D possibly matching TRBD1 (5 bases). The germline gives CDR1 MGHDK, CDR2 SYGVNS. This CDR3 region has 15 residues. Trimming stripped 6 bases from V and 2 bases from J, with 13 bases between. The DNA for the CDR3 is TGTGCCAGCAGGTCACAGACAGCAAACACCGGGGAGCTGTTTTTT. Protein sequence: CASRSQTANTGELFF.

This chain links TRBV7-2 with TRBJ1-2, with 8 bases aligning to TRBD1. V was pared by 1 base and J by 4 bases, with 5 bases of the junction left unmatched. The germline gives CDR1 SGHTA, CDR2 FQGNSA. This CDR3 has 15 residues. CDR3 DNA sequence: TGTGCCAGCAGCTTAGTAGGACAGGGAGGCTATGGCTACACCTTC. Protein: CASSLVGQGGYGYTF.

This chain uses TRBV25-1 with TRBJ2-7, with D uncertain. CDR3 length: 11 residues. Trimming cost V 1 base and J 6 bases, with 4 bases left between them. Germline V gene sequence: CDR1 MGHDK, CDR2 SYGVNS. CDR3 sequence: CASSEFGEQYF. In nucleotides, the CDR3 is TGTGCCAGCAGTGAATTCGGCGAGCAGTACTTC.

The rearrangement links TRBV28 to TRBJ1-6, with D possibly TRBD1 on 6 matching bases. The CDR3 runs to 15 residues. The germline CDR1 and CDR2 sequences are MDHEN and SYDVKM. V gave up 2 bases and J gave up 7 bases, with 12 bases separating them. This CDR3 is CASSLTGSGNSPLHF. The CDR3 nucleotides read TGTGCCAGCAGTTTAACAGGGTCGGGCAATTCACCCCTCCACTTT.

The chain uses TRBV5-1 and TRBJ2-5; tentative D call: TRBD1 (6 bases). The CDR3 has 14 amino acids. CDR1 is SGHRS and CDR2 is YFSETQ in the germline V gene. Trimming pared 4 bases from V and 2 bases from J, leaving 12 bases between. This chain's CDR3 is CASSPQGQQETQYF. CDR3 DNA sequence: TGCGCCAGCAGCCCACAGGGCCAGCAAGAGACCCAGTACTTC.

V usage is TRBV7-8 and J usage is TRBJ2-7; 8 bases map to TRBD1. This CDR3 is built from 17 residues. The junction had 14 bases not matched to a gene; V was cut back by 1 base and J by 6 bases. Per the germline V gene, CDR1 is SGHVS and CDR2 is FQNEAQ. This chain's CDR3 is CASSLVGTGAVRREQYF. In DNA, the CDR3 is TGTGCCAGCAGCTTAGTAGGGACAGGAGCGGTACGCCGCGAGCAGTACTTC.

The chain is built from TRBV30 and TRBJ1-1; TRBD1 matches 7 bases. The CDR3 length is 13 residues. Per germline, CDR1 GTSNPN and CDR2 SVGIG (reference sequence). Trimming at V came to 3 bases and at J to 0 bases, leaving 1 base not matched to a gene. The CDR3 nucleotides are TGTGCCTGGAGCGGACAGGTGAACACTGAAGCTTTCTTT. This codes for CAWSGQVNTEAFF.